A selection of T cell receptor beta chains follows, all from one sample in a study of T cell repertoires in cytomegalovirus infection. TCRdb reanalysed the reads using MiXCR and keeps one entry per CDR3 protein. The sample records nearly 650,000 distinct CDR3 sequences, 20% to 30% being singletons. The material sequenced was CD8+ T cells from PBMCs. The receptors shown here come from a human donor in good health (CMV status not recorded). Some clones in this sample may be carry-over from other donors' samples. Both conserved end residues are part of each CDR3. A D gene is named only where the DNA matches it firmly. The listing skips clone size in some rows; elsewhere it reads once, few, many or a size class.

CASRDNGAANYGYTF	TGTGCCAGCAGAGACAACGGGGCGGCTAACTATGGCTACACCTTC	.	TRBJ1-2	few	TRBV12-3/TRBV12-4
CSVEDQGPGTGQETQYF	TGCAGCGTTGAAGATCAGGGCCCAGGGACAGGGCAAGAGACCCAGTACTTC	TRBD1	TRBJ2-5	few	TRBV29-1
CASSTHQGANTEAFF	TGTGCCAGCAGCACTCATCAGGGGGCGAACACTGAAGCTTTCTTT	TRBD1	TRBJ1-1	.	TRBV7-9
CASSRSTWVNSYEQYF	TGTGCCAGCAGCAGATCCACGTGGGTAAACTCCTACGAGCAGTACTTC	.	TRBJ2-7	few	TRBV7-9
CASSLTLSSNEQFF	TGTGCCAGCAGTTTAACCCTATCCTCCAATGAGCAGTTCTTC	.	TRBJ2-1	.	TRBV27
CASVEGGMNTEAFF	TGTGCTAGTGTTGAAGGGGGCATGAACACTGAAGCTTTCTTT	TRBD1	TRBJ1-1	few	TRBV12-5
CSARDRDSSGNQSQHF	TGCAGTGCTAGAGATCGGGACAGTTCGGGCAATCAGTCCCAGCATTTT	TRBD1	TRBJ1-5	.	TRBV20-1
CASSEDELVGTDTQYF	TGCGCCAGCAGTGAGGACGAACTAGTAGGCACAGATACGCAGTATTTT	.	TRBJ2-3	many	TRBV10-1
CASSPDRESQYF	TGTGCCAGCAGCCCGGACAGGGAGTCGCAGTATTTT	TRBD1	TRBJ2-3	few	TRBV13
CASSYRPWGSYNEQFF	TGTGCCAGCAGCTACAGGCCTTGGGGCTCCTACAATGAGCAGTTCTTC	.	TRBJ2-1	many	TRBV7-8
CASSLLGAGITEAFF	TGTGCCAGCAGTTTACTGGGGGCCGGGATCACTGAAGCTTTCTTT	.	TRBJ1-1	few	TRBV28
CASSPGGGIGNTIYF	TGTGCCAGCAGCCCTGGAGGGGGCATTGGAAACACCATATATTTT	TRBD1	TRBJ1-3	many	TRBV7-3
CANSTYGGPSNQPQHF	TGTGCCAACAGCACGTACGGGGGACCGAGCAATCAGCCCCAGCATTTT	.	TRBJ1-5	.	TRBV7-9
CASTAIGELFF	TGTGCCAGTACGGCGATCGGGGAGCTGTTTTTT	.	TRBJ2-2	few	TRBV19
CATSRAAFPYGYTF	TGTGCCACCAGCAGAGCGGCCTTCCCCTATGGCTACACCTTC	.	TRBJ1-2	.	TRBV15
CASSSDQGFQETQYF	TGTGCCAGCAGTTCCGACCAGGGGTTCCAAGAGACCCAGTACTTC	.	TRBJ2-5	few	TRBV27
CASSYPWYEQYF	TGTGCCAGCAGCTACCCCTGGTACGAGCAGTACTTC	.	TRBJ2-7	many	TRBV7-2
CASSDRSLQGTHTQYF	TGTGCCAGCAGTGATCGAAGCCTACAGGGTACACATACGCAGTATTTT	.	TRBJ2-3	.	TRBV2
CSARDGSGTSGGAPYEQYF	TGCAGTGCTAGAGATGGATCCGGGACTAGCGGGGGGGCCCCCTACGAGCAGTACTTC	TRBD2	TRBJ2-7	few	TRBV20-1
CASSLRDITNQPQHF	TGTGCCAGTTCCTTACGGGACATAACAAATCAGCCCCAGCATTTT	.	TRBJ1-5	.	TRBV6-1
CASSMGGGAKNEQFF	TGTGCCAGTAGTATGGGAGGGGGGGCGAAAAATGAGCAGTTCTTC	.	TRBJ2-1	.	TRBV19
CASISLVGGRYEQYF	TGTGCCAGCATCTCGCTTGTGGGGGGGAGATACGAGCAGTACTTC	TRBD2	TRBJ2-7	.	TRBV5-6
CSVDNRNTGELFF	TGCAGCGTTGATAACAGGAACACCGGGGAGCTGTTTTTT	.	TRBJ2-2	.	TRBV29-1
CASSGSRGSNTGELFF	TGTGCCAGCAGTGGGTCGCGGGGGTCGAACACCGGGGAGCTGTTTTTT	TRBD2	TRBJ2-2	.	TRBV25-1
CASSQRASPGVYNEQFF	TGCGCCAGCAGCCAGCGCGCTAGTCCGGGGGTTTACAATGAGCAGTTCTTC	.	TRBJ2-1	few	TRBV4-1
CASSFQAIEQYF	TGTGCCAGCAGTTTTCAAGCGATCGAGCAGTACTTC	.	TRBJ2-7	.	TRBV12-3/TRBV12-4
CASSYRVYTGELFF	TGTGCCAGCAGTTACAGGGTATACACCGGGGAGCTGTTTTTT	.	TRBJ2-2	.	TRBV6-5
CASSQGGMLETQYF	TGTGCCAGCAGCCAAGGAGGCATGCTAGAGACCCAGTACTTC	.	TRBJ2-5	.	TRBV14
CASSLTGGAATDTQYF	TGTGCCAGCAGCTTAACAGGGGGGGCGGCGACAGATACGCAGTATTTT	.	TRBJ2-3	many	TRBV11-3
CAIGTGGAPDTQYF	TGTGCCATCGGCACAGGTGGAGCCCCAGATACGCAGTATTTT	.	TRBJ2-3	few	TRBV10-3
CASTLGELTGELFF	TGTGCCAGCACACTAGGGGAACTCACCGGGGAGCTGTTTTTT	.	TRBJ2-2	.	TRBV5-6
CASSLAGGGLALETEAFF	TGTGCCAGCAGCTTGGCCGGGGGGGGGCTTGCTTTGGAGACTGAAGCTTTCTTT	.	TRBJ1-1	.	TRBV5-6
CASSSQGGTIYEQYF	TGTGCCAGCAGCTCCCAGGGGGGAACTATCTACGAGCAGTACTTC	.	TRBJ2-7	.	TRBV7-9
CASSQPRSEAFF	TGTGCCAGCAGCCAACCGAGGTCTGAAGCTTTCTTT	.	TRBJ1-1	many	TRBV7-6
CASSFFRAADTQYF	TGTGCCAGCAGTTTTTTCAGGGCGGCAGATACGCAGTATTTT	.	TRBJ2-3	.	TRBV28
CASSSETGGVIEAFF	TGTGCCAGCAGTTCTGAGACAGGGGGGGTCATTGAAGCTTTCTTT	TRBD1	TRBJ1-1	many	TRBV7-9
CASSQGGAPLHF	TGTGCCAGCAGCCAAGGGGGGGCACCCCTCCACTTT	.	TRBJ1-6	.	TRBV14
CASSEYYTRTEGQFF	TGTGCCAGCAGTGAATATTATACACGGACAGAGGGGCAGTTCTTC	.	TRBJ2-1	few	TRBV25-1
CASSRTGPRVYEQYF	TGTGCCAGCAGCCGAACCGGCCCCCGGGTCTACGAGCAGTACTTC	.	TRBJ2-7	.	TRBV7-6
CASSFRGGNYNEQFF	TGTGCCAGCTCCTTCCGGGGCGGGAACTACAATGAGCAGTTCTTC	.	TRBJ2-1	.	TRBV13
CASSTDSLDSYGYTF	TGTGCCAGCAGCACGGACAGTCTGGATTCCTATGGCTACACCTTC	.	TRBJ1-2	many	TRBV12-3/TRBV12-4
CASTDRLRGYTF	TGTGCCAGCACCGACCGCCTTCGAGGCTACACCTTC	.	TRBJ1-2	.	TRBV6-6
CASSEGLGSVGYTF	TGCGCCAGCAGCGAAGGATTAGGATCGGTTGGCTACACCTTC	.	TRBJ1-2	few	TRBV5-1
CASSPPGFPDTQYF	TGTGCCAGCAGTCCCCCTGGGTTCCCAGATACGCAGTATTTT	.	TRBJ2-3	.	TRBV25-1
CASSLGLGDEQFF	TGTGCCAGCAGCTTAGGATTGGGAGATGAGCAGTTCTTC	.	TRBJ2-1	many	TRBV7-2